These 14 T cell receptor beta chains came from one sample sequenced in a study of blood T cell repertoires in COVID-19. TCRdb keeps only in-frame clones here, not all; method: immunoSEQ multiplex PCR. The sample carries approximately 190,000 clones, more than 85% recorded once. The sample was PBMCs or T cells enriched from blood (not recorded which). These receptors came from a woman aged 40 to 50 in a cohort exposed to, infected with or recovered from COVID-19 (not recorded which).

The chain is built from TRBV11-2 and TRBJ2-2, with TRBD2 matching 11 bases. The junction had 7 bases not matched to a gene; V was cut back by 1 base and J by 3 bases. Germline CDR1 reads SGHAT; CDR2 reads FQNNGV. The CDR3 contains 18 residues. The CDR3 region has the DNA TGTGCCAGCAGCTTAGGCGGGACTAGCGGAACCTACACCGGGGAGCTGTTTTTT. It yields the protein CASSLGGTSGTYTGELFF.

V and J are TRBV19 and TRBJ2-7, with 12 bases fitting TRBD2. The V gene's germline CDR1 is LNHDA and CDR2 SQIVND (reference sequence). The CDR3 consists of 15 residues. Trimming cost V 3 bases and J 1 base; bases outside gene matches: 1. The CDR3 bases are TGTGCCAGTAGTATTGGACTAGCGGGGTCCTACGAGCAGTACTTC. Amino acids: CASSIGLAGSYEQYF.

This clone was recorded a few times. The V and J genes are TRBV9 and TRBJ2-5; D might be TRBD2 (6 bases). Germline V gene lookup returns CDR1 SGDLS and CDR2 YYNGEE. The CDR3 is 14 amino acids. V was pared by 5 bases and J by 0 bases, with 11 bases between. The CDR3 DNA sequence: TGTGCCAGCAGTAATAGCGGATACCAAGAGACCCAGTACTTC. Residues: CASSNSGYQETQYF.

The chain couples TRBV4-1 to TRBJ2-7; TRBD2 aligns across 7 bases. Germline trimming cut 1 base from V and 3 bases from J; bases unmatched to any gene: 6. CDR3 length equals 15 residues. Per germline, CDR1 MGHRA and CDR2 YSYEKL. CDR3 protein: CASSQVTAGNYEQYF. In DNA form, the CDR3 reads TGCGCCAGCAGCCAAGTTACAGCGGGAAACTACGAGCAGTACTTC.

This chain links TRBV19 with TRBJ1-1; 10 bases map to TRBD1. The CDR3 covers 11 residues. CDR1 is LNHDA and CDR2 is SQIVND in the germline V gene (reference sequence). The CDR3 coding sequence is TGTAAGACAGGGGGCAACACTGAAGCTTTCTTT. Translation: CKTGGNTEAFF.

This chain joins TRBV12-3 or TRBV12-4 and TRBJ1-1; 7 nucleotides align to TRBD1. There are 13 residues in the CDR3. V dropped 7 bases and J dropped 11; count of bases not matched to a gene: 13. The CDR3 region has the DNA TGTGCCAGCACCCTAGGACAGGTTGCTGGCGCTTTCTTT. Amino acids: CASTLGQVAGAFF.

The chain is built from TRBV7-9 and TRBJ1-4; D possibly corresponds to TRBD1 (6 bases). V gave up 3 bases and J gave up 4 bases, with 9 bases separating them. Germline CDR1 reads SEHNR; CDR2 reads FQNEAQ (reference sequence). The length of the CDR3 is 14 residues. The CDR3 region has the DNA TGTGCCAGCAGCTTTGGACAGCTTAATGAAAAACTGTTTTTT. Translated: CASSFGQLNEKLFF.

The chain has TRBV7-6 and TRBJ2-7, with 7 bases matching TRBD2. The CDR3 sequence is 14 residues long. Germline CDR1 and CDR2: SGHVS and FNYEAQ. The junction had 9 bases not matched to a gene; V was cut back by 5 bases and J by 5 bases. The CDR3 spells CASSTGTRGDEQYF. The CDR3 bases are TGTGCCAGCAGCACCGGGACCCGGGGGGACGAGCAGTACTTC.

The count of this clone is one. The chain joins TRBV12-3 or TRBV12-4 to TRBJ2-5; no reliable D call. Trimming stripped 3 bases from V and 5 bases from J, with 10 bases between. This CDR3 has 13 amino acids. The CDR3 here is CASSLVALETQYF. In nucleotides, the CDR3 is TGTGCCAGCAGTTTGGTAGCACTGGAGACCCAGTACTTC.

This chain uses TRBV12-5 with TRBJ1-1; 8 positions match TRBD1. V lost 6 bases and J lost 5; bases outside the gene matches: 2. Looked up from germline, CDR1 is LGHNT and CDR2 is FRNRAP. The CDR3 runs to 12 residues. The CDR3 DNA reads TGTGCTAGTGGCCGGACAGGGACTGAAGCTTTCTTT. Protein: CASGRTGTEAFF.

The J gene is TRBJ2-7, the V gene TRBV10-3, with TRBD2 identical over 7 bases. After removal of 0 bases from V and 2 bases from J, the junction contained 4 bases not matched to a gene. This CDR3 is built from 15 residues. CDR1 and CDR2 (germline): ENHRY, SYGVKD. The DNA of the CDR3 is TGTGCCATCAGTGAGTCGGGGCTAGCGGCCTACGAGCAGTACTTC. Protein product: CAISESGLAAYEQYF.

This chain uses TRBV29-1 with TRBJ2-1, with 16 bases fitting TRBD2. Germline CDR1 and CDR2: SQVTM and ANQGSEA. The CDR3 is 19 amino acids. With 3 bases clipped from V and 0 bases from J, the junction kept 8 bases outside the gene matches. The chain's CDR3 is CSVEEAGTSGGGSYNEQFF. The CDR3 nucleotides read TGCAGCGTTGAGGAGGCTGGGACTAGCGGGGGGGGCTCCTACAATGAGCAGTTCTTC.

The chain uses TRBV11-3 and TRBJ1-1, with a weak D call TRBD1 (5 bases). The CDR3 is 13 amino acids. V gave up 4 bases and J gave up 4 bases, with 10 bases separating them. CDR1 SGHNT and CDR2 YENEEA come from the germline V gene. The chain's CDR3 is CASSSGGGTEAFF. The CDR3 DNA reads as TGTGCCAGCAGCTCCGGCGGGGGCACTGAAGCTTTCTTT.

This clone was detected once. The rearrangement uses TRBV11-2 and TRBJ2-7; TRBD2 matches at 7 bases. Losses at the gene ends were 4 bases for V and 2 bases for J; bases not matched to a gene: 11. Germline CDR1 is SGHAT and CDR2 is FQNNGV. The CDR3 spans 16 residues. CDR3 in DNA: TGTGCCAGCAGCTCCTCTTTGGCGGGGGACCCCTACGAGCAGTACTTC. Translation gives CASSSSLAGDPYEQYF.